The following is a TCR beta chain sequence with its context. The data stem from a study of blood T cell repertoires in COVID-19. Study-wide background: Some COVID-19 samples were acute and others convalescent; all came from the United States, Italy and Spain. The cDNA or gDNA used as material had been derived from T cells, B-cell-depleted T cells, or PBMCs.

This CDR3 has 14 residues. From germline, CDR1 is SGHVS and CDR2 FNYEAQ. The ends were cut back, 2 bases at V and 7 bases at J, with 12 bases in the middle. Clones were read by immunoSEQ multiplex PCR, and TCRdb kept only the in-frame ones, dropping some. Of over 45,000 clones in the sample, about 76% are singletons; the top ten hold 15% to 20%. The V call is TRBV7-6, the J call TRBJ1-5; D is ambiguous. The source is a human donor with active or convalescent COVID-19. The donor label of this sample is uncertain. Sequenced material: peripheral blood. CDR3 nucleotides: TGTGCCAGCAGCTTAATGGAGGGTGGGCAGCCCCAGCATTTT. This translates into CASSLMEGGQPQHF.